Listed below are T cell receptor beta chains from one sample, sequenced in a study of cytomegalovirus exposure and HLA in healthy donors. Sequencing used immunoSEQ multiplex PCR; TCRdb keeps in-frame clones, though not all of them. The sample carries some 140,000 clones, 65% to 80% recorded once. The sample comprised PBMCs. Receptor source: a middle-aged man in good health and CMV-seropositive. Both conserved end residues are part of each CDR3. The size of a clone is reported for some rows only, either as once, few or many, or as a class for expanded clones.

CDR3 protein | J gene | V gene | clone size | CDR3 length
CASSQESGGNSPLHF | TRBJ1-6 | TRBV4-2 | . | 15
CASSLLETGLNIQYF | TRBJ2-4 | TRBV28 | . | 15
CAINPGQPFEQYF | TRBJ2-7 | TRBV10-3 | . | 13
CASSARKEPANSYEQYF | TRBJ2-7 | TRBV21-1 | . | 17
CASMWAGNQPQHF | TRBJ1-5 | TRBV2 | . | 13
CASSEAARAGTEAFF | TRBJ1-1 | TRBV6-1 | few | 15
CASSKAGTWPSYEQYF | TRBJ2-7 | TRBV19 | . | 16
CAWRRGQNNYGYTF | TRBJ1-2 | TRBV30 | . | 14
CAISVEAYEQYF | TRBJ2-7 | TRBV10-3 | . | 12
CASSQNPGQKNEQFF | TRBJ2-1 | TRBV4-1 | few | 15
CASSTSGGSYEQYF | TRBJ2-7 | TRBV5-4 | once | 14
CASSWGLAYDEQFF | TRBJ2-1 | TRBV5-1 | . | 14
CASSLWNQGKLFF | TRBJ1-4 | TRBV28 | few | 13
CASSVGPGRIAAYNEQFF | TRBJ2-1 | TRBV9 | . | 18
CASSPGLADLLETQYF | TRBJ2-5 | TRBV18 | . | 16
CASSPGNNEQFF | TRBJ2-1 | TRBV5-4 | . | 12
CASSYSGQVYYEQYF | TRBJ2-7 | TRBV6-5 | . | 15
CASRGLGEGNTIYF | TRBJ1-3 | TRBV6-5 | . | 14
CASSQLRGMNTEAFF | TRBJ1-1 | TRBV14 | few | 15
CASSEAEWGQGGTGELFF | TRBJ2-2 | TRBV6-1 | . | 18
CASSLRGFNEKLFF | TRBJ1-4 | TRBV5-5 | once | 14
CASSEWDRGAPEAFF | TRBJ1-1 | TRBV2 | . | 15
CASSLWESSPLHF | TRBJ1-6 | TRBV25-1 | . | 13
CAWSHTGGAEAFF | TRBJ1-1 | TRBV30 | . | 13
CASSLLIGTGKSEAFF | TRBJ1-1 | TRBV28 | . | 16
CAIRREAHQETQYF | TRBJ2-5 | TRBV10-3 | . | 14
CASSQDRGPYEQYF | TRBJ2-7 | TRBV4-2 | . | 14